This is a list of T cell receptor beta chains from one sample in a study of cytomegalovirus exposure and HLA in healthy donors. This table comes from immunoSEQ multiplex PCR, and its TCRdb copy is limited to in-frame clones, with some not included. The data contain 60,000 to 85,000 clones, over 90% of them singletons. Sequencing was carried out using PBMCs. These receptors all come from a woman aged 18-29 years in good health and CMV-seropositive. The CDR3 runs from the conserved cysteine through the conserved F or W. The order of the fields is CDR3 protein, CDR3 DNA, V gene, clone size, D gene, J gene, CDR3 length. D genes are given only for firm matches. Where a row states a size, it is once, few, many or the class of an expanded clone; other rows omit it.

CASSPRARGTGTTSTDTQYF TGTGCCAGCAGCCCCCGGGCCAGGGGGACAGGCACTACTAGCACAGATACGCAGTATTTT TRBV9 - TRBD1 TRBJ2-3 20
CASSAPTAIIGGYTF TGTGCCAGCAGTGCTCCGACAGCGATCATAGGTGGCTACACCTTC TRBV25-1 once - TRBJ1-2 15
CASSLVWGDQETQYF TGTGCCAGCAGCTTAGTATGGGGGGACCAAGAGACCCAGTACTTC TRBV7-2 - - TRBJ2-5 15
CASSYQGAREQYF TGTGCCAGCAGCTACCAGGGTGCCCGAGAGCAGTACTTC TRBV7-2 - - TRBJ2-7 13
CASCTGLANYGYTF TGTGCCAGCTGCACAGGACTAGCTAACTATGGCTACACCTTC TRBV6-5 few - TRBJ1-2 14
CSVGGAVNQPQHF TGCAGCGTGGGGGGGGCCGTGAATCAGCCCCAGCATTTT TRBV29-1 - - TRBJ1-5 13
CASSPSAASSKETQYF TGTGCCAGCTCACCCAGCGCAGCCTCTTCCAAAGAGACCCAGTACTTC TRBV18 - - TRBJ2-5 16
CATSSLTGADGTNQPQHF TGTGCCACCAGCAGCCTGACAGGGGCAGACGGGACGAATCAGCCCCAGCATTTT TRBV15 - TRBD1 TRBJ1-5 18
CSVEAGEGYTF TGCAGCGTTGAAGCAGGGGAGGGCTACACCTTC TRBV29-1 - - TRBJ1-2 11
CASSQASGRRETQYF TGCGCCAGCAGCCAAGCTAGCGGGAGAAGGGAGACCCAGTACTTC TRBV4-3 - TRBD2 TRBJ2-5 15
CASSFHRGTSNTDTQYF TGTGCCAGCAGCTTCCACCGCGGGACTTCTAACACAGATACGCAGTATTTT TRBV28 - - TRBJ2-3 17
CASSRLAGGETQYF TGTGCCAGCAGCAGACTAGCGGGAGGAGAGACCCAGTACTTC TRBV6-5 once TRBD2 TRBJ2-5 14
CASSEGRLAGGQETQYF TGTGCCAGCAGTGAAGGAAGGCTAGCGGGAGGGCAAGAGACCCAGTACTTC TRBV2 - TRBD2 TRBJ2-5 17
CASKGLAGDGANVLTF TGCGCCAGCAAGGGACTAGCGGGAGACGGGGCCAACGTCCTGACTTTC TRBV4-1 - TRBD2 TRBJ2-6 16
CASSLHAGAEQYF TGTGCCAGCAGTTTGCATGCGGGGGCGGAACAGTACTTC TRBV28 - - TRBJ2-7 13
CASSLEGLAAETQYF TGTGCCAGCAGCTTGGAGGGACTAGCTGCAGAGACCCAGTACTTC TRBV5-5 few TRBD2 TRBJ2-5 15
CASSYEEYGGKLFF TGTGCCAGCAGTTACGAAGAATACGGGGGAAAACTGTTTTTT TRBV6-5 - - TRBJ1-4 14
CASSTGFLSNQPQHF TGTGCCAGCAGCACAGGGTTTTTGAGCAATCAGCCCCAGCATTTT TRBV6-5 - - TRBJ1-5 15
CASSPKGQEGGEKLFF TGCGCCAGCAGCCCAAAGGGACAGGAAGGAGGTGAAAAACTGTTTTTT TRBV4-1 - TRBD1 TRBJ1-4 16
CASSGGSSYEQYF TGTGCCAGCAGCGGAGGGTCATCCTACGAGCAGTACTTC TRBV9 - - TRBJ2-7 13
CASRLRGTSTDTQYF TGTGCCAGCAGGTTACGTGGGACTAGCACAGATACGCAGTATTTT TRBV6-5 - - TRBJ2-3 15
CASSERVLAGVESETQYF TGCGCCAGCAGCGAAAGGGTTCTAGCGGGAGTCGAGAGCGAGACCCAGTACTTC TRBV4-1 - TRBD2 TRBJ2-5 18
CASGRGITYNEQFF TGTGCCAGCGGGCGGGGGATTACCTACAATGAGCAGTTCTTC TRBV28 - TRBD2 TRBJ2-1 14
CASRQGQISNTEAFF TGTGCCAGCAGACAGGGGCAAATCTCGAACACTGAAGCTTTCTTT TRBV27 - TRBD1 TRBJ1-1 15
CASGRENTGELFF TGTGCCAGCGGCAGGGAGAACACCGGGGAGCTGTTTTTT TRBV2 - - TRBJ2-2 13
CAWTSGSTDTQYF TGTGCCTGGACTAGCGGGAGCACAGATACGCAGTATTTT TRBV30 - TRBD2 TRBJ2-3 13
CSAAQGMYEQYF TGCAGCGCCGCACAGGGTATGTACGAGCAGTACTTC TRBV29-1 - - TRBJ2-7 12
CASSQGAGGSEQYF TGCGCCAGCAGCCAAGGAGCGGGCGGCTCAGAGCAGTACTTC TRBV4-1 - - TRBJ2-7 14
CAISTSGSYNEQFF TGTGCCATTTCGACTAGCGGATCCTACAATGAGCAGTTCTTC TRBV6-6 - TRBD2 TRBJ2-1 14
CAWSGLAGGHNEQFF TGTGCCTGGAGTGGGCTAGCGGGGGGACACAATGAGCAGTTCTTC TRBV30 - TRBD2 TRBJ2-1 15
CAPTGQGGHETQYF TGTGCTCCAACGGGACAGGGGGGACATGAGACCCAGTACTTC TRBV6-5 once TRBD1 TRBJ2-5 14
CASSQAGGGYLSSYEQYF TGTGCCAGCAGCCAAGCGGGCGGGGGCTACCTGAGCTCCTACGAGCAGTACTTC TRBV4-2 - - TRBJ2-7 18
CASSQGSLAGGASDTQYF TGCGCCAGCAGCCAAGGATCTCTAGCGGGAGGGGCATCAGATACGCAGTATTTT TRBV4-1 - TRBD2 TRBJ2-3 18
CASSLVGGSVYDTQYF TGTGCCAGCAGTTTAGTGGGGGGATCGGTATACGATACGCAGTATTTT TRBV6-5 - - TRBJ2-3 16
CASSEARAYGELFF TGTGCCAGCAGTGAAGCTAGAGCGTACGGGGAGCTGTTTTTT TRBV2 - - TRBJ2-2 14
CASSLWATANEKLFF TGTGCCAGCAGCTTGTGGGCGACAGCTAATGAAAAACTGTTTTTT TRBV5-6 - - TRBJ1-4 15